The 8 T cell receptor beta chains given below trace back to one sample, sequenced in a study of siplizumab effects on memory and regulatory T cells. The repertoire was sequenced with immunoSEQ multiplex PCR; TCRdb's copy has only in-frame clones and lacks some. The data hold approximately 98,000 clones, with about 94% observed a single time. Sequenced material: non-Treg CD4+ T cells sorted from blood. Source of these receptors: a human donor in good health.

The chain carries TRBV7-8 and TRBJ2-7; the match to TRBD1 covers 9 bases. Germline V gives CDR1 SGHVS, CDR2 FQNEAQ. CDR3 size: 15 residues. With 3 bases clipped from V and 6 bases from J, the junction kept 9 bases outside the gene matches. The CDR3 protein is CASSFTRDRASEQYF. CDR3 nucleotide sequence: TGTGCCAGCAGCTTCACCCGGGACAGGGCATCCGAGCAGTACTTC. The full variable domain, in which reference TRBV7-8 and TRBJ2-7 provide the parts outside the CDR3, is GAGVSQSPRYKVAKRGQDVALRCDPISGHVSLFWYQQALGQGPEFLTYFQNEAQLDKSGLPSDRFFAERPEGSVSTLKIQRTQQEDSAVYLCASSFTRDRASEQYFGPGTRLTVT.

This clone was picked up one time. The chain combines TRBV4-1 with TRBJ2-3, with D possibly being TRBD1 or TRBD2 (6 bases each). CDR1 MGHRA and CDR2 YSYEKL come from the germline V gene. CDR3 length: 15 residues. Trimming left V 4 bases short and J 8 bases short, with 19 bases between. This chain's CDR3 is CASSPQRGGLSTQYF. DNA of the CDR3: TGCGCCAGCAGCCCTCAGCGAGGGGGGCTGAGTACGCAGTATTTT.

The rearrangement joins TRBV27 to TRBJ2-7, with 9 bases aligning to TRBD2. The CDR3 is 16 amino acids. Germline CDR1 and CDR2: MNHEY and SMNVEV (reference sequence). The V gene end was trimmed by 5 bases and the J gene end by 3 bases; junction bases not matched to a gene: 11. The CDR3: CASSKESSGTYYEQYF. The DNA of the CDR3 is TGTGCCAGCAGTAAGGAGTCTAGCGGGACCTACTACGAGCAGTACTTC.

This clone was observed a single time. V and J are TRBV29-1 and TRBJ2-1; 12 bases match TRBD1. From germline, CDR1 is SQVTM and CDR2 ANQGSEA. The CDR3 totals 17 residues. V shed 2 bases, J shed 8 bases, and the junction held 13 bases outside the gene matches. The CDR3 coding sequence is TGCAGCGTTGAACCCAGGCGGTCCGGGACAGGGGGCTATGAGCAGTTCTTC. Translated, it gives CSVEPRRSGTGGYEQFF.

A single count supports this clone. This sequence joins TRBV7-9 and TRBJ2-5; TRBD2 agrees at 8 bases. With 2 bases clipped from V and 8 bases from J, the junction kept 13 bases outside the gene matches. Germline loops: CDR1 SEHNR, CDR2 FQNEAQ (reference sequence). The CDR3 has 16 residues. The CDR3 region has the DNA TGTGCCAGCAGCTTAATGCCCCCGTTCGGGGGGGATACCCAGTACTTC. It yields the protein CASSLMPPFGGDTQYF. The entire variable domain, with the rest obtained from reference TRBV7-9 and TRBJ2-5, is as follows: DTGVSQNPRHKITKRGQNVTFRCDPISEHNRLYWYRQTLGQGPEFLTYFQNEAQLEKSRLLSDRFSAERPKGSFSTLEIQRTEQGDSAMYLCASSLMPPFGGDTQYFGPGTRLLVL.

The chain combines TRBV14 with TRBJ2-6; no clear D gene. CDR1 is SGHDN, CDR2 FVKESK, per germline. Between the trimmed V and J ends, which lost 0 bases and 2 bases, there was a span of 8 bases. The CDR3 totals 16 residues. Written as DNA, the CDR3 is TGTGCCAGCAGCCAAGATCGGCCAGCTGGGGCCAACGTCCTGACTTTC. The encoded protein is CASSQDRPAGANVLTF.

This clone showed up just a few times. The gene calls are TRBV6-1 and TRBJ1-5, with D possibly matching TRBD1 (6 bases). The CDR3 runs 14 residues. V lost 5 bases and J lost 8, with 16 bases in between. Germline V CDR1 and CDR2: MNHNS, SASEGT. The CDR3 loop reads CASSTQQGGEPQHF. In DNA form, the CDR3 reads TGTGCCAGCAGTACCCAACAGGGAGGGGAGCCCCAGCATTTT.

This sequence joins TRBV29-1 and TRBJ2-7; 7 bases map to TRBD1. Germline CDR1 is SQVTM and CDR2 is ANQGSEA. Unmatched junction bases numbered 7, after V lost 2 bases and J lost 6 bases. The CDR3 loop spans 13 amino acids. In DNA form, the CDR3 reads TGCAGCGTTGAATGGACAGGTGATGCCGAGCAGTACTTC. Protein: CSVEWTGDAEQYF.